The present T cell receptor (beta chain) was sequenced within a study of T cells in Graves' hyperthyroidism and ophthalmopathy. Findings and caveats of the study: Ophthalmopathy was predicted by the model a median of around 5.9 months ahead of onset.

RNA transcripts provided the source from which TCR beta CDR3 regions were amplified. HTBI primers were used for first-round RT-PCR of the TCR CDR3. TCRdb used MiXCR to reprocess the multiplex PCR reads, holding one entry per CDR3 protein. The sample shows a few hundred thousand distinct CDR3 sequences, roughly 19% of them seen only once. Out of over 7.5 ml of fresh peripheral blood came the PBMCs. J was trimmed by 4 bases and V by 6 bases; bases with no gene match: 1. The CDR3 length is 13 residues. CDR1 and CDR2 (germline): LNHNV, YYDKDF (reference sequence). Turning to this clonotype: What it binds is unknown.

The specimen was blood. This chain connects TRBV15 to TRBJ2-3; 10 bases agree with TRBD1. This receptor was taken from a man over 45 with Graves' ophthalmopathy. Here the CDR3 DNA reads TGTGCCACCAGTGGGACAGGGGCAGATACGCAGTATTTT. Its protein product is CATSGTGADTQYF. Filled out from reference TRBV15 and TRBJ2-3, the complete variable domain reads DAMVIQNPRYQVTQFGKPVTLSCSQTLNHNVMYWYQQKSSQAPKLLFHYYDKDFNNEADTPDNFQSRRPNTSFCFLDIRSPGLGDTAMYLCATSGTGADTQYFGPGTRLTVL.